This T cell receptor (beta chain) was profiled in a study of cytomegalovirus exposure and HLA in healthy donors. Researchers ran the PCR with 60 Vbeta and 13 Jbeta primers. TCRdb's table, derived via immunoSEQ multiplex PCR, lists solely in-frame clones and lacks some. This table has around 190,000 clones, roughly 80% appearing once. This CDR3 region has 19 residues. Looked up from germline, CDR1 is SGDLS and CDR2 is YYNGEE. Trimming removed 3 bases from V and 0 bases from J; junction bases left unmatched: 9. The sequenced sample was PBMCs. This chain links TRBV9 with TRBJ1-6; 10 bases fit TRBD1. The TCR was taken from a woman aged 45-59 years in good health and CMV-seronegative. As DNA, the CDR3 is TGTGCCAGCAGCGCAGCACCGGGACAGGGGAGCTCCTATAATTCACCCCTCCACTTT. Protein product: CASSAAPGQGSSYNSPLHF.